Shown below are 6 T cell receptor beta chains from a single sample sequenced in a study of identical twins. TCRdb reprocessed the 5' RACE reads with MiXCR, giving one entry per CDR3 protein. The sample lists 700,000 or so distinct CDR3 sequences; approximately 21% were seen once. These data are also associated with another study on T cells expressing NK-cell markers.

What was sequenced was PBMCs. The source of these receptors is a young woman in good health.

This clonotype was counted at least ten times. The chain combines TRBV7-2 with TRBJ2-7; possibly TRBD1 or TRBD2 for D (5 bases each). V was clipped by 1 base and J by 2 bases, with 18 bases between them. The CDR3 sequence is 17 residues long. Germline values: CDR1 SGHTA, CDR2 FQGNSA. CDR3 region: CASSLVGSLGGAYEQYF. CDR3 coding DNA: TGTGCCAGCAGCTTAGTGGGCTCCCTTGGGGGTGCCTACGAGCAGTACTTC.

The chain carries TRBV20-1 and TRBJ2-3, with 7 bases fitting TRBD2. Trimming cost V 2 bases and J 1 base; bases outside gene matches: 6. The germline V gene encodes CDR1 DFQATT and CDR2 SNEGSKA (reference sequence). CDR3 length: 15 residues. The CDR3 nucleotides read TGCAGTGCTAGAAAGGGTGCGGGGGGCACAGATACGCAGTATTTT. Translation gives CSARKGAGGTDTQYF.

At least ten counts were recorded for this clonotype. The chain recombines TRBV16 with TRBJ2-1; D is perhaps TRBD1 or TRBD2 (5 bases each). CDR1 and CDR2 (germline): KGHSY, FQNENV. The CDR3 has 17 amino acids. Trimming left V 4 bases short and J 4 bases short, with 20 bases between. The CDR3 region is CASSPSRGGAFYNEQFF. CDR3 nucleotides: TGTGCCAGCAGCCCTTCGAGGGGCGGAGCTTTTTACAATGAGCAGTTCTTC.

The V gene is TRBV7-8, the J gene TRBJ2-7, with 14 bases lining up with TRBD2. Germline assignment: CDR1 SGHVS and CDR2 FQNEAQ. J gave up 3 bases and V 7 bases, and 11 bases lay outside the gene matches. The CDR3 covers 17 residues. For the CDR3, the DNA is TGTGCCAGCAACGAACGAGGGACTAGCGGGGGAAGCTACGAGCAGTACTTC. Encoded protein: CASNERGTSGGSYEQYF.

This clonotype was observed a handful of times. J is TRBJ1-5 and V is TRBV24-1; D unclear. This CDR3 spans 13 amino acids. V dropped 4 bases and J dropped 9 bases, with 12 bases sitting between them. The V gene's germline CDR1 is KGHDR and CDR2 SFDVKD. The CDR3 region is CATSEGPLRPQHF. Here the CDR3 DNA reads TGTGCCACCAGTGAGGGTCCGCTTCGGCCCCAGCATTTT.

This chain joins TRBV27 and TRBJ1-3; 9 bases match TRBD1. The V segment lost 6 bases and the J segment 0 bases; nucleotides outside the gene matches: 0. Germline loops: CDR1 MNHEY, CDR2 SMNVEV (reference sequence). The CDR3 extends over 14 amino acids. CDR3 in amino acids: CASRQGASGNTIYF. The CDR3 region has the DNA TGTGCCAGCAGACAGGGGGCCTCTGGAAACACCATATATTTT.